A selection of T cell receptor beta chains follows, all from one sample in a study of CD8 T cells in Susac syndrome. Each CDR3 protein is one row after TCRdb ran MiXCR on the immunoSEQ multiplex PCR reads. This table holds about 85,000 distinct CDR3 sequences, more than 85% found once. Material: CD8+ T cells from PBMCs. Receptors were obtained from a human donor with Susac syndrome. Each CDR3 is given with its conserved first and last residue. Size is stated for part of the rows, as once, few or many counts, or as a class when the clone is expanded.

abundance	v_gene	j_gene	CDR3aa
NA	TRBV6-5	TRBJ1-5	CASSYSGQGGNQPQHF
NA	TRBV20-1	TRBJ2-3	CSPHGGLIDTDTQYF
NA	TRBV12-3/TRBV12-4	TRBJ1-2	CASSLAPGGYGYTF
NA	TRBV20-1	TRBJ2-1	CSAIAGDEQFF
NA	TRBV12-3/TRBV12-4	TRBJ2-7	CASSLYPDEQYF
NA	TRBV3-1	TRBJ2-5	CANSQDGSGKGNQYF
NA	TRBV7-7	TRBJ2-5	CASSLFPGTGETQYF
NA	TRBV9	TRBJ2-3	CASSVGVGADTQYF
NA	TRBV7-9	TRBJ1-5	CASSPGGYDQPQHF
NA	TRBV19	TRBJ2-1	CASSIGSRLVGYNEQFF
NA	TRBV2	TRBJ2-7	CASKRDREASYEQYF
NA	TRBV12-3/TRBV12-4	TRBJ2-2	CASSSSTTTREDTGELFF
once	TRBV15	TRBJ2-4	CATSRGPGTGVYF
once	TRBV4-1	TRBJ2-6	CASSPQRVSLDPNSGANVLTF
NA	TRBV29-1	TRBJ2-2	CSVDYEYTGELFF
NA	TRBV20-1	TRBJ2-1	CSARVMWEGNEQFF
NA	TRBV6-1	TRBJ1-1	CASSPGPGQGALNTEAFF
NA	TRBV20-1	TRBJ2-7	CSARPTSGPTYEQYF
NA	TRBV6-5	TRBJ1-1	CASSYSPGGEAFF
NA	TRBV29-1	TRBJ2-3	CSVEGDYTQYF
NA	TRBV20-1	TRBJ2-1	CSATLAGGWNEQFF
NA	TRBV4-2	TRBJ2-5	CASSQDPGPKETQYF
once	TRBV3-1	TRBJ2-7	CASSQDLQGLAEQYF
NA	TRBV6-5	TRBJ2-5	CASMGETQYF
NA	TRBV13	TRBJ2-2	CASTLTGELFF
NA	TRBV20-1	TRBJ1-2	CSAPLDRDPNYGYTF
NA	TRBV6-5	TRBJ2-7	CASRTASYEQYF
NA	TRBV3-1	TRBJ2-7	CASSQAIFYEQYF
NA	TRBV5-6	TRBJ2-3	CASTRSLGADTQYF
NA	TRBV9	TRBJ1-2	CASSLSDYGYTF
NA	TRBV9	TRBJ1-1	CASSVPVNTEAFF
NA	TRBV20-1	TRBJ2-5	CSAHRTGPRGETQYF
NA	TRBV28	TRBJ2-7	CASSLGFGKYEQYF
NA	TRBV20-1	TRBJ2-1	CSARVTSSEYNEQFF
NA	TRBV7-7	TRBJ2-1	CASSDSGAYNEQFF
NA	TRBV7-6	TRBJ2-2	CASSSPPGELFF
NA	TRBV15	TRBJ2-5	CATSSLGGREDEETQYF
NA	TRBV7-2	TRBJ2-5	CASSDRTGGQETQYF
NA	TRBV19	TRBJ2-7	CASSYGRLYEQYF
once	TRBV5-6	TRBJ2-7	CASSLLQAYSEQYF
NA	TRBV7-9	TRBJ2-5	CASSLGTSGSRETQYF
NA	TRBV2	TRBJ1-1	CASRPWAGTFGTEAFF
NA	TRBV4-1	TRBJ2-7	CASSHRLTDPPWEQYF
NA	TRBV28	TRBJ2-1	CASTNPTSILAGGPKYNEQFF
NA	TRBV19	TRBJ1-5	CASSMQVNNQPQHF
NA	TRBV19	TRBJ2-7	CASSDYYEQYF
NA	TRBV7-3	TRBJ2-1	CASSPGTSGHNEQFF
NA	TRBV19	TRBJ1-2	CASTWDSYGYTF
NA	TRBV20-1	TRBJ2-1	CSARGATYNEQFF
NA	TRBV24-1	TRBJ2-1	CATEGVPSYNEQFF
NA	TRBV18	TRBJ2-1	CASSPRPGSRNEQFF
NA	TRBV15	TRBJ1-5	CATSPGRGNQPQHF
NA	TRBV28	TRBJ2-1	CASSSLGREHSYNEQFF
NA	TRBV29-1	TRBJ1-2	CSVRGQGADYGYTF
NA	TRBV28	TRBJ2-3	CASSWRDHTDTQYF
NA	TRBV9	TRBJ2-7	CASSDRTSGNPYEQYF
once	TRBV19	TRBJ2-1	CASLGDRGNEQFF